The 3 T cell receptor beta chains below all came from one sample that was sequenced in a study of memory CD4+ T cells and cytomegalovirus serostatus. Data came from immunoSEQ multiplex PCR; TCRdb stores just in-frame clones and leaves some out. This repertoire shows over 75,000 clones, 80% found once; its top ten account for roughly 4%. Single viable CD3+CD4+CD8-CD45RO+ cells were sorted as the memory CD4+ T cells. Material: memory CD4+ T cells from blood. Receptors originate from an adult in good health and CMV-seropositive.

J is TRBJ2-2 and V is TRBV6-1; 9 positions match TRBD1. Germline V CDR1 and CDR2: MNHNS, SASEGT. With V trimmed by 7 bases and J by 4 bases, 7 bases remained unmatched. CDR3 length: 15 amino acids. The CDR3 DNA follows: TGTGCCAGCAAAGGGACAGGGTCCCCCACCGGGGAGCTGTTTTTT. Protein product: CASKGTGSPTGELFF.

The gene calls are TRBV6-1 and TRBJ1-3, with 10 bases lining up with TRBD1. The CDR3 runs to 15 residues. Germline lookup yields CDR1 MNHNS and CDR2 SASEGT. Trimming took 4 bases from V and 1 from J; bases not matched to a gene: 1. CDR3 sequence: CASSADRGSGNTIYF. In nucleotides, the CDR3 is TGTGCCAGCAGTGCGGACAGGGGGTCTGGAAACACCATATATTTT.

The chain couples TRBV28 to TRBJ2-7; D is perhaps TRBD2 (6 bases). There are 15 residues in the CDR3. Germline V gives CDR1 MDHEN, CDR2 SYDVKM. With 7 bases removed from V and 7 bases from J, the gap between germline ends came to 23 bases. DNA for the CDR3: TGTGCCAGCACCCGAGGGGAGGCAGGGCCGGGAGAGCAGTACTTC. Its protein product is CASTRGEAGPGEQYF.